Reported below is one TCR beta chain. The target antigen is unknown. The data belong to a study of memory CD4+ T cells and cytomegalovirus serostatus. In the study overall: Donors were healthy Belgian adults, fewer than ten CMV seropositive and 20 to 25 seronegative. Study-wide findings and caveats: Each of 65 to 70 CMV-associated TCRbeta sequences occurred in one to five individuals.

The germline gives CDR1 SNHLY, CDR2 FYNNEI. This CDR3 has 14 residues. The V end lost 11 bases, the J end lost 0 bases, and 15 bases lay between the germline ends. The sort gate was single viable CD3+CD4+CD8-CD45RO+ cells for memory CD4+ T cells. Per the original methods: After removing out-of-frame reads, 2 million to 2.5 million distinct TCRbeta sequences remained. Libraries were prepared by immunoSEQ multiplex PCR; TCRdb keeps only in-frame clonotypes and omits some of them. The V and J calls and the clone size are those of that table, but D and trimming were determined from the DNA. The profile covers tens of thousands of clones, with around 76% appearing a single time and about 4.5% taken by the ten largest.

Sequences were obtained from memory CD4+ T cells from blood. The clonotype comes from an adult in good health and CMV-seropositive. The chain uses TRBV2 and TRBJ2-3, with D possibly called TRBD1 or TRBD2 (5 bases each). In DNA form, the CDR3 reads TGTGCCTCCGCCGTGGGACGGAGCACAGATACGCAGTATTTT. As protein: CASAVGRSTDTQYF.